The sequence of this T cell receptor beta chain was determined in a study of beta chain features in type 1 diabetes. This CDR3 comprises 17 residues. The ends lost 0 bases at V and 2 bases at J; junction bases unmatched: 0. CDR1 MDHEN and CDR2 SYDVKM come from the germline V gene. Findings of the study overall: Any HLA-type effect on TCRB rearrangement remained unresolved here. A closer apparent resemblance between naive, central memory and Treg TCRB repertoires was seen in patients than in healthy donors. More deletions and fewer insertions at VDJ junctions were found in patients with type 1 diabetes.

Investigators reverse transcribed all isolated RNA, so they sequenced expressed TCRB transcripts. Method: immunoSEQ multiplex PCR; TCRdb's copy keeps in-frame clones and lacks some. The table records almost 350,000 clones, approximately 8.2% of them present only once. Comment on this clone: Its antigen remains unidentified.

The sample taken for sequencing was central memory CD4+ T cells from blood. This chain uses TRBV28 with TRBJ2-6; the match to TRBD1 covers 11 bases. The source of this sequence is a woman younger than 30 in good health. The DNA of the CDR3 is TGTGCCAGCAGTTTATGGGGACAGGGGGCTGGGGCCAACGTCCTGACTTTC. Encoded protein: CASSLWGQGAGANVLTF.